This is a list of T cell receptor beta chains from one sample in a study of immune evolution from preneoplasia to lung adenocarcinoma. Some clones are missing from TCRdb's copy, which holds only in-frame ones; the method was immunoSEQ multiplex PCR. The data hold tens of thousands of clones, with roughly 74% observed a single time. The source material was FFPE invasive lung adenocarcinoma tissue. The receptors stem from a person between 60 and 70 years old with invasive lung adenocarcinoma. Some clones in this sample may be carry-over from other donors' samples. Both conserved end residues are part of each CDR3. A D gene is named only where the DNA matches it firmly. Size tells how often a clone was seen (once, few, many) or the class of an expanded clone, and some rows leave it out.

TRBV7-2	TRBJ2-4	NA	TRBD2	TGTGCCAGCAGCTTAGTAGCGGGGGTCCAGTACTTC	CASSLVAGVQYF
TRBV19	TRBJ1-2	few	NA	TGTGCCAGTAGTATCAATTCGGCCTTCGGGGCTGTAGGCTACACCTTC	CASSINSAFGAVGYTF
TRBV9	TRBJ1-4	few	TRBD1	TGTGCCAGCAGCGTAGGGGGGACAGTTAATGAAAAACTGTTTTTT	CASSVGGTVNEKLFF
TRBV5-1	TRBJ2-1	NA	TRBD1	TGCGCCAGCAGTCCCCGTGACAGGGCGGATGAGCAGTTCTTC	CASSPRDRADEQFF
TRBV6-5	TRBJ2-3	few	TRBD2	TGTGCCAGCAGTGGGACTAGCGGGAGGGCCCAGGGGCAGTATTTT	CASSGTSGRAQGQYF
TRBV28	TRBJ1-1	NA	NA	TGTGCCAGCAGACGGAGACATGAAGCTTTCTTT	CASRRRHEAFF
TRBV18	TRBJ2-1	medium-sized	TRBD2	TGTGCCAGCTCACCAAGCGGGAGGGCCGGGTATGAGCAGTTCTTC	CASSPSGRAGYEQFF
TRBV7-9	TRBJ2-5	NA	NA	TGTGCCAGCAGCTTAGGACGTCGGGGAGAGACCCAGTACTTC	CASSLGRRGETQYF
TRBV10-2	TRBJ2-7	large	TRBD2	TGCGCCAGCAGTGGACCTAGCGGGAGGGCCCTGGATGAGCAGTACTTC	CASSGPSGRALDEQYF
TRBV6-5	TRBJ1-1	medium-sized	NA	TGTGCCAGCAAGAGGATGGGGGACACTGAAGCTTTCTTT	CASKRMGDTEAFF
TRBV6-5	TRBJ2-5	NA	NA	TGTGCCAGCAGTTATGGAACAGCCACCGTGGAGACCCAGTACTTC	CASSYGTATVETQYF
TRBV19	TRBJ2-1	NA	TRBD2	TGTGCCAGTAGCCTAGCGGCAGCCTACAATGAGCAGTTCTTC	CASSLAAAYNEQFF
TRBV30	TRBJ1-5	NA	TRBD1	TGTGCCTGGAGTTCCCGGGACAGGGGGCTTCAGCCCCAGCATTTT	CAWSSRDRGLQPQHF
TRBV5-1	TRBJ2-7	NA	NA	TGCGCCAGCAGCTTGTACCCGGGGCAGGAGTCCTACGAGCAGTACTTC	CASSLYPGQESYEQYF
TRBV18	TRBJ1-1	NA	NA	TGTGCCAGCTCCCTACGTGGTACGGGCACTGAAGCTTTCTTT	CASSLRGTGTEAFF
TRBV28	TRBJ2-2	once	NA	TGTGCCAGCAGTCCCCCCCGAGACACCGGGGAGCTGTTTTTT	CASSPPRDTGELFF
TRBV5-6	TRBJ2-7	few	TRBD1	TGTGCCAGCAGCTTCCCTAAGGACAGGGATTACTACGAGCAGTACTTC	CASSFPKDRDYYEQYF
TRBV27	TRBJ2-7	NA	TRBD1	TGTGCCAGCAGTTTCAGGGGGCAGTATGGCGAGCAGTACTTC	CASSFRGQYGEQYF
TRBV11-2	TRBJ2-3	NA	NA	TGTGCCAGCAGCTTCGCGGTGGGAAGCCCAGATACGCAGTATTTT	CASSFAVGSPDTQYF
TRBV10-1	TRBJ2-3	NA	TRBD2	TGCGCCAGCAGTGAGAGACTAGCGGACCCAGATACGCAGTATTTT	CASSERLADPDTQYF